The T cell receptor beta chain described here comes from a study of T cells in Graves' hyperthyroidism and ophthalmopathy. Study at large: Peripheral blood sampling occurred at initial diagnosis, before any treatment.

Ophthalmopathy patients had moderate-to-severe active disease, CAS ≥3, NOSPECS ≥4, and disease duration under 3 months. PBMCs were collected from an approximately 9 ml volume of fresh peripheral blood. It was RNA transcripts that yielded the amplified TCR beta CDR3 regions. RT-PCR in the first round (using the HTBI primer set) targeted the TCR CDR3. TCRdb itself ran the multiplex PCR reads through MiXCR, one entry per CDR3 protein. The repertoire consists of some 490,000 distinct CDR3 sequences, with roughly 15% occurring once and the leading ten covering about 31%. Note on this clonotype: No antigen is known for it.

Study-wide points: A model of 13 V-J pairs discriminated ophthalmopathy from stable hyperthyroidism.

The sequenced sample was blood. The receptor was isolated from a woman aged 25 to 39 with Graves' ophthalmopathy.

The CDR3 sequence: CASSHWTGDKATIYF. The CDR3 nucleotides are TGTGCCAGCAGCCACTGGACAGGGGATAAGGCCACCATATATTTT. The rearrangement joins TRBV7-8 to TRBJ1-3; 9 nucleotides align to TRBD1. J gave up 9 bases and V 5 bases, and 11 bases lay outside the gene matches. CDR3 length: 15 residues. The germline V gene encodes CDR1 SGHVS and CDR2 FQNEAQ.